Each of the 8 T cell receptor beta chains below was sequenced from the same sample in a study of blood T cell repertoires in COVID-19. The repertoire was sequenced with immunoSEQ multiplex PCR; TCRdb's copy has only in-frame clones and lacks some. The sample yields about 140,000 clones, approximately 80% seen once. Sequenced sample: peripheral blood. All receptors come from a woman aged 55 to 70 with acute or convalescent COVID-19.

This clone was counted once. J is TRBJ2-5 and V is TRBV5-4, with 13 nucleotides matching TRBD2. The CDR3 runs 15 residues. The V gene's germline CDR1 is SGHNT and CDR2 YYREEE (reference sequence). The junction had 5 bases not matched to a gene; V was cut back by 3 bases and J by 6 bases. The CDR3 DNA reads TGTGCCAGCAGCTCTAGGACTAGCGGGAGCCAGACCCAGTACTTC. Its protein product is CASSSRTSGSQTQYF.

The chain employs TRBV6-1 and TRBJ2-1; D not certain. Per the germline V gene, CDR1 is MNHNS and CDR2 is SASEGT. This CDR3 comprises 15 residues. The V end was cut by 3 bases, the J end by 0 bases, with 9 bases between. The CDR3 DNA reads as TGTGCCAGCAGTGATCTTTGGAGCTCCTACAATGAGCAGTTCTTC. This sequence encodes CASSDLWSSYNEQFF.

The chain combines TRBV28 with TRBJ2-7, with 7 bases identical to TRBD2. Germline CDR1 and CDR2: MDHEN and SYDVKM. The V and J ends lost 4 bases and 6 bases, in that order; junction bases with no gene match: 6. The CDR3 runs 13 residues. The CDR3 sequence is CASSSSWGGEQYF. The CDR3 DNA is TGTGCCAGCAGTTCGTCCTGGGGGGGCGAGCAGTACTTC. The full variable domain, in which reference TRBV28 and TRBJ2-7 provide the parts outside the CDR3, is DVKVTQSSRYLVKRTGEKVFLECVQDMDHENMFWYRQDPGLGLRLIYFSYDVKMKEKGDIPEGYSVSREKKERFSLILESASTNQTSMYLCASSSSWGGEQYFGPGTRLTVT.

This chain connects TRBV27 to TRBJ2-7; D perhaps matches TRBD2 (5 bases). From germline, CDR1 is MNHEY and CDR2 SMNVEV (reference sequence). The CDR3 extends over 12 amino acids. The V end was cut by 8 bases, the J end by 3 bases, with 11 bases between. In nucleotides, the CDR3 is TGTGCCAGCGGACTCCGGGACTACGAGCAGTACTTC. Translating gives CASGLRDYEQYF.

The gene calls are TRBV5-1 and TRBJ2-5; no clear D gene. This CDR3 has 11 residues. Germline CDR1 and CDR2: SGHRS and YFSETQ. The V end was cut by 3 bases, the J end by 5 bases, with 5 bases between. The CDR3 nucleotides read TGCGCCAGCAGCTACTTGGAGACCCAGTACTTC. Residues: CASSYLETQYF.

This chain uses TRBV27 with TRBJ2-7, with a tentative D call TRBD1 (6 bases). There are 15 residues in the CDR3. The V end lost 3 bases, the J end lost 0 bases, and 12 bases lay between the germline ends. The V gene's germline CDR1 is MNHEY and CDR2 SMNVEV (reference sequence). The chain's CDR3 is CASSLRQVPSYEQYF. CDR3 bases: TGTGCCAGCAGTTTGCGACAGGTACCCTCCTACGAGCAGTACTTC.

The CDR3 nucleotides read TGCGCCAGCAGCCTTTTTAACAATGAGCAGTTCTTC. This gives the protein CASSLFNNEQFF. V usage is TRBV4-1 and J usage is TRBJ2-1; D uncertain. V lost 4 bases and J lost 5, with 6 bases in between. The CDR3 is 12 residues long. The germline V gene encodes CDR1 MGHRA and CDR2 YSYEKL.

The chain employs TRBV11-2 and TRBJ1-1; D is uncertain. Germline V gene data show CDR1 as SGHAT and CDR2 as FQNNGV. This CDR3 comprises 16 residues. V was pared by 0 bases and J by 1 base, with 12 bases between. This chain's CDR3 is CASSLDRFRRNTEAFF. The CDR3 DNA sequence: TGTGCCAGCAGCTTAGATCGTTTTCGCAGGAACACTGAAGCTTTCTTT.